This entry lists 2 T cell receptor beta chains sequenced from one sample in a study of control samples from healthy donors and cancer patients. Generated by immunoSEQ multiplex PCR, the TCRdb table keeps only in-frame clones and is missing some. The sample holds around 20,000 clones, approximately 85% seen once. Sequenced input: PBMCs. The receptor source for this set is a man in his fifties or sixties with head and neck cancer.

This rearrangement joins TRBV2 to TRBJ1-5; D perhaps matches TRBD1 (5 bases). This CDR3 has 15 residues. Per the germline V gene, CDR1 is SNHLY and CDR2 is FYNNEI. V lost 10 bases and J 6 bases, leaving 22 bases between the germline ends. Written as DNA, the CDR3 is TGTGCCACCGGGGGAGGGCCGGCGAGTGGTCAGCCCCAGCATTTT. Translation: CATGGGPASGQPQHF.

The V and J genes are TRBV18 and TRBJ2-1; D is unresolved. Germline lookup yields CDR1 KGHSH and CDR2 LQKENI. The CDR3 is 15 residues long. V shed 3 bases and J shed 3 bases, with 12 bases lying between them. The CDR3 region is CASSPSRAGYNEQFF. DNA of the CDR3: TGTGCCAGCTCACCCTCTAGGGCAGGCTACAATGAGCAGTTCTTC.